This T cell receptor (beta chain) came from a study of technical replicates of blood from several donors. V lost 0 bases and J 1 base, leaving 11 bases between the germline ends. CDR3 length: 16 amino acids. CDR1 is SGDLS and CDR2 is YYNGEE in the germline V gene. Produced via immunoSEQ multiplex PCR; TCRdb's table is partial and in-frame only. Of tens of thousands of clones in the sample, roughly 92% were seen once. This clone has a single count. The sequence came from a human donor in good health. The sequenced sample consisted of T cells isolated from PBMCs. The V gene is TRBV9, the J gene TRBJ2-4, with a weak D call TRBD1 (6 bases). CDR3 region: CASSVGGGKAKNIQYF. The CDR3 region has the DNA TGTGCCAGCAGCGTAGGAGGGGGTAAGGCCAAAAACATTCAGTACTTC.